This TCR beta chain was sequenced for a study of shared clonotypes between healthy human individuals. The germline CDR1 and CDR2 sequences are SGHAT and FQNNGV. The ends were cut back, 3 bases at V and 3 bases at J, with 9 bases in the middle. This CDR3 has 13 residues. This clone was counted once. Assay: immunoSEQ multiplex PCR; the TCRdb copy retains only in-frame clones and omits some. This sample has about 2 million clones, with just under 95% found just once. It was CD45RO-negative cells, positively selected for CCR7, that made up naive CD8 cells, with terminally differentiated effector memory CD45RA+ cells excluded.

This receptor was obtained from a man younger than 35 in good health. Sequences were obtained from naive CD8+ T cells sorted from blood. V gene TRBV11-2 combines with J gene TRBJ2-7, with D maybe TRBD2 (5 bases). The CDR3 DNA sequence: TGTGCCAGCAGCTTCGGACTGGGCTACGAGCAGTACTTC. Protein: CASSFGLGYEQYF.